These 11 T cell receptor beta chains came from one sample sequenced in a study of blood T cell repertoires in COVID-19. Repertoires were generated with immunoSEQ multiplex PCR, while TCRdb's copy carries only in-frame clones and drops some. The table lists roughly 670,000 clones, 80% to 90% of them singletons. Sequencing used peripheral blood. The receptor source for this set is a woman aged 18-35 years with acute or convalescent COVID-19.

The chain is built from TRBV7-9 and TRBJ1-1; no definite D call. CDR1 and CDR2 from the germline V gene are SEHNR and FQNEAQ (reference sequence). Between the trimmed V and J ends, which lost 3 bases and 7 bases, there was a span of 15 bases. This CDR3 region has 14 residues. The CDR3 is CASSLSTAVGEAFF. CDR3 nucleotide sequence: TGTGCCAGCAGCTTGTCCACGGCGGTAGGTGAAGCTTTCTTT.

This chain connects TRBV7-2 to TRBJ2-1, with 10 positions matching TRBD2. This CDR3 region has 15 residues. Germline V lookup: CDR1 SGHTA, CDR2 FQGNSA. V was clipped by 0 bases and J by 7 bases; unmatched bases: 3. The CDR3 is CASSLAGLAQNEQFF. The CDR3 DNA sequence: TGTGCCAGCAGCTTAGCGGGACTAGCGCAGAATGAGCAGTTCTTC.

The J gene is TRBJ1-6, the V gene TRBV3-1 (or the pseudogene TRBV3-2); 7 bases are shared with TRBD1. After removal of 4 bases from V and 8 bases from J, the junction contained 2 bases not matched to a gene. The germline gives CDR1 LGHDT, CDR2 YNNKEL (reference sequence). CDR3 size: 13 residues. The CDR3 reads CASSPTGDSPLHF. CDR3 coding DNA: TGTGCCAGCAGCCCCACAGGGGATTCACCCCTCCACTTT.

V and J are TRBV7-6 and TRBJ2-7; D is uncertain. V lost 5 bases and J 2 bases, leaving 16 bases between the germline ends. Germline V gene lookup returns CDR1 SGHVS and CDR2 FNYEAQ. The CDR3 runs to 15 residues. The DNA of the CDR3 is TGTGCCAGCAGCCCTTTATCCACGGTCCCCTACGAGCAGTACTTC. Translated: CASSPLSTVPYEQYF.

The V and J genes are TRBV5-1 and TRBJ2-1; the match to TRBD1 covers 9 bases. This CDR3 region has 15 residues. Germline CDR1 is SGHRS and CDR2 is YFSETQ. The V gene end was trimmed by 2 bases and the J gene end by 3 bases; junction bases not matched to a gene: 3. Written as DNA, the CDR3 is TGCGCCAGCAGCTTCACAGGGGGCATCTACAATGAGCAGTTCTTC. As protein: CASSFTGGIYNEQFF.

The rearrangement uses TRBV29-1 and TRBJ2-3; D is unresolved. V gave up 7 bases and J gave up 3 bases, with 14 bases separating them. Germline CDR1 is SQVTM and CDR2 is ANQGSEA. The CDR3 covers 13 residues. CDR3 nucleotide sequence: TGCAGCGCGTCGCGAGGCAGAACAGATACGCAGTATTTT. It codes for CSASRGRTDTQYF.

The chain recombines TRBV19 with TRBJ1-5; a possible D gene is TRBD1 (6 bases). The CDR3 runs to 13 residues. V was pared by 1 base and J by 10 bases, with 11 bases between. In germline, CDR1 is LNHDA, CDR2 SQIVND (reference sequence). The CDR3, as DNA: TGTGCCAGTAGTATAGGGAACAGGGTCCCCCAGCATTTT. The encoded protein is CASSIGNRVPQHF.

V gene TRBV6-6 combines with J gene TRBJ1-1; the D is unclear. The V and J ends lost 8 bases and 7 bases respectively, with 20 bases between them. The germline V gene encodes CDR1 MNHNY and CDR2 SVGAGI (reference sequence). CDR3 length: 14 amino acids. As DNA, the CDR3 is TGTGCCAGCGCCCCTCAGGCCAAGAAAAGTGAAGCTTTCTTT. Protein product: CASAPQAKKSEAFF.

The rearrangement uses TRBV9 and TRBJ1-1; maybe TRBD1 (5 bases). The CDR3 covers 13 residues. Germline V CDR1 and CDR2: SGDLS, YYNGEE. V was shortened by 3 bases and J by 6 bases, with 12 bases between the two germline ends. The CDR3 coding sequence is TGTGCCAGCAGCGGGGCGGGGGACGCTGAAGCTTTCTTT. Residues: CASSGAGDAEAFF.

This chain joins TRBV3-1 (or the pseudogene TRBV3-2) and TRBJ2-1, with unresolved D. The germline V and J ends were trimmed by 7 bases and 0 bases, with 10 bases remaining between them. The CDR3 loop spans 14 amino acids. Germline CDR1 is LGHDT and CDR2 is YNNKEL (reference sequence). The CDR3 DNA reads as TGTGCCAGCAACCGACTCGGCTCCTACAATGAGCAGTTCTTC. Protein sequence: CASNRLGSYNEQFF.

The chain has TRBV3-1 (or the pseudogene TRBV3-2) and TRBJ2-2, with D hard to call. Germline CDR1 and CDR2: LGHDT and YNNKEL (reference sequence). This CDR3 has 12 amino acids. The ends were cut back, 6 bases at V and 4 bases at J, with 6 bases in the middle. The CDR3 DNA follows: TGTGCCAGCAGATACAGCACCGGGGAGCTGTTTTTT. The encoded protein is CASRYSTGELFF.